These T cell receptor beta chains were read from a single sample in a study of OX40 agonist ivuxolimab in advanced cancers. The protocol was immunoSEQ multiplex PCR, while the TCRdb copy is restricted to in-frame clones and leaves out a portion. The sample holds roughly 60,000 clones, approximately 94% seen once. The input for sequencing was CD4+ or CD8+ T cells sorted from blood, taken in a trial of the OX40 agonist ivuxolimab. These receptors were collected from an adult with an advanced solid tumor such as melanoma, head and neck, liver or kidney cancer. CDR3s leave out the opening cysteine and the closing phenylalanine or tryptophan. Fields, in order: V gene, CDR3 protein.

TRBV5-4 ASRNYRGLAQETQY
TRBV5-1 ASSLEGTVSYNEQF
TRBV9 ASSGEYLGTGDNEQF
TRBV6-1 ASLRGQSSYNEQF
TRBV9 ASSVTSGRAGQETQY
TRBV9 ASSEQGNTIY
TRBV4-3 ASSQESLLVAGDYNEQF
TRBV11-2 ASSLEFLAGAEGTDTQY
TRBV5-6 ASSLGDSSYEQY
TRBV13 ATLLRTGGNSGYT
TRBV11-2 ASSFSEKDGELF
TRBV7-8 ASSFPQGGFYEQY
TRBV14 ASSLAGGETQY
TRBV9 ASSVNSGELF
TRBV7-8 ASSLVGASGRYNEQF
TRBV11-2 ASSLNPAPSYNEQF
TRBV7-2 ASSPFGRQAISYEQY
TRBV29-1 SVEEPGNYGYT
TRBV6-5 ASAVGTDTQY
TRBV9 ASSRSDGDTQY
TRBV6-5 ASSPGRNTEAF
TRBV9 AKPQGADYEQY
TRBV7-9 ASSLAGEQF
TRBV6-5 ASKTEGQGTDTQY
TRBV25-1 AAGGRYNEQF
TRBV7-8 ASSLLTSTDTQY
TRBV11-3 ASSLDGDEQY
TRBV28 ASSPGSEQY
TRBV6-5 ASSYTSGRDTQY
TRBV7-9 ASSLRTTFYSPLH
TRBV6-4 ASSASSLRTSKDGELF
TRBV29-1 SVDQTGETQY
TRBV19 ASSTGLSYEQY
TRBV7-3 ASSFNGWSYNEQF
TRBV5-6 ASSLLGNTEAF
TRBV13 ASSLDHRGITEAF
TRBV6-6 ASSYSRGMKQETQY
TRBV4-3 ASSQEWLAGGLFFEQY
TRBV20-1 RRDSYEQY
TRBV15 ATSRYRGWNEQF
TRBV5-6 ASSRAGANYGYT
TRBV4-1 ASSSRTSGDLLGGELF
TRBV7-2 ASSLGLANYNEQF
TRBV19 ASSIGHNEQF
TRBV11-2 ASSLDGGRTTNEQF
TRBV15 ATSPFVGEHEAF
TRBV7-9 ASSDDRYEAF
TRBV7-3 ASSVGGYETQY
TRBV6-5 ASSPAFGANVLT
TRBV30 AWSEGTGGYQPQH